These 21 T cell receptor beta chains share one sample of origin, sequenced in a study of blood T cell repertoires in COVID-19. The data were produced by immunoSEQ multiplex PCR, yet TCRdb's version contains in-frame clones alone and is incomplete. The table records about 220,000 clones, 82% of them present only once. The sequencing sample was made of peripheral blood. The receptor source for this set is an elderly woman with acute or convalescent COVID-19.

The chain carries TRBV5-1 and TRBJ1-1, with D maybe TRBD1 (5 bases). Per the germline V gene, CDR1 is SGHRS and CDR2 is YFSETQ. The V end was cut by 0 bases, the J end by 4 bases, with 19 bases between. The CDR3 is 17 amino acids. The CDR3 DNA sequence: TGCGCCAGCAGCTTGGGGGGCGTTTCGACTTTCGCCACTGAAGCTTTCTTT. It is translated as CASSLGGVSTFATEAFF. Supplemented by reference TRBV5-1 and TRBJ1-1, the full variable domain reads KAGVTQTPRYLIKTRGQQVTLSCSPISGHRSVSWYQQTPGQGLQFLFEYFSETQRNKGNFPGRFSGRQFSNSRSEMNVSTLELGDSALYLCASSLGGVSTFATEAFFGQGTRLTVV.

CDR3 residues: CASSPDARSRYGYTF. The CDR3 DNA follows: TGTGCCAGCTCGCCAGACGCAAGGTCGAGGTATGGCTACACCTTC. This chain connects TRBV18 to TRBJ1-2; D unresolved. The germline V and J ends were trimmed by 6 bases and 5 bases, with 19 bases remaining between them. The CDR3 has 15 amino acids. Germline lookup yields CDR1 KGHSH and CDR2 LQKENI.

This chain uses TRBV19 with TRBJ2-5, with TRBD2 matching 16 bases. V dropped 1 base and J dropped 2; count of bases not matched to a gene: 4. The CDR3 contains 18 residues. Germline V CDR1 and CDR2: LNHDA, SQIVND (reference sequence). The CDR3 is CASSIGGTSGGEQETQYF. The CDR3 nucleotides read TGTGCCAGTAGTATAGGTGGGACTAGCGGGGGGGAACAAGAGACCCAGTACTTC.

In this sample, this clone turned up once. The chain employs TRBV2 and TRBJ2-7, with 7 bases matching TRBD1. The CDR3 has 12 residues. Trimming at V came to 5 bases and at J to 6 bases, leaving 4 bases not matched to a gene. Germline lookup yields CDR1 SNHLY and CDR2 FYNNEI. This chain's CDR3 is CASSFTGVEQYF. CDR3 DNA: TGTGCCAGCAGTTTTACAGGGGTCGAGCAGTACTTC.

The genes are TRBV15 and TRBJ2-7, with TRBD2 matching over 8 bases. CDR3 length: 14 residues. Germline V gene lookup returns CDR1 LNHNV and CDR2 YYDKDF (reference sequence). With 5 bases clipped from V and 0 bases from J, the junction kept 3 bases outside the gene matches. This chain's CDR3 is CATSAGGISYEQYF. CDR3 DNA sequence: TGTGCCACCAGCGCGGGGGGCATCTCCTACGAGCAGTACTTC.

The chain employs TRBV7-9 and TRBJ1-2, with 7 bases aligning to TRBD1. Per germline, CDR1 SEHNR and CDR2 FQNEAQ (reference sequence). This CDR3 has 17 amino acids. Trimming took 2 bases from V and 4 from J; bases not matched to a gene: 13. CDR3 coding DNA: TGTGCCAGCAGCTTATCGGCAGGGGGAGTTTTAGCCTATGGCTACACCTTC. It translates to CASSLSAGGVLAYGYTF.

V gene TRBV6-1 combines with J gene TRBJ1-5; perhaps TRBD1 as D (5 bases). The germline V gene has CDR1 MNHNS and CDR2 SASEGT. Trimming removed 3 bases at V and 8 bases at J, with 5 bases between. The CDR3 sequence is 11 residues long. The chain's CDR3 is CASSDREPQHF. CDR3 sequence (DNA): TGTGCCAGCAGTGACAGGGAGCCCCAGCATTTT.

This sequence joins TRBV5-1 and TRBJ1-5; a possible D gene is TRBD1 (5 bases). This CDR3 has 13 residues. V was clipped by 2 bases and J by 6 bases, with 9 bases between them. Germline V lookup: CDR1 SGHRS, CDR2 YFSETQ. The CDR3 DNA follows: TGCGCCAGCAGCTTCAGGGTAGGTCAGCCCCAGCATTTT. It specifies CASSFRVGQPQHF.

The chain links TRBV9 to TRBJ2-3; 7 positions agree with TRBD2. V was pared by 3 bases and J by 3 bases, with 10 bases of the junction left unmatched. Germline CDR1 reads SGDLS; CDR2 reads YYNGEE. This CDR3 has 16 amino acids. The CDR3 loop reads CASSGGTRGGTDTQYF. The DNA of the CDR3 is TGTGCCAGCAGCGGAGGCACCCGCGGGGGAACAGATACGCAGTATTTT.

The rearrangement links TRBV3-1 (or the pseudogene TRBV3-2) to TRBJ1-2, with D uncertain. The V end was cut by 1 base, the J end by 7 bases, with 7 bases between. CDR3 length equals 12 residues. Germline lookup yields CDR1 LGHDT and CDR2 YNNKEL (reference sequence). The CDR3 bases are TGTGCCAGCAGCCAAGGGGAGGGTGGCTACACCTTC. It codes for CASSQGEGGYTF.

This clone was picked up one time. J is TRBJ2-3 and V is TRBV7-6, with a weak D call TRBD1 (5 bases). CDR1 is SGHVS, CDR2 FNYEAQ, per germline. V was clipped by 4 bases and J by 1 base, with 12 bases between them. The CDR3 contains 15 residues. The CDR3 loop is CASSSLTEGTDTQYF. CDR3 coding DNA: TGTGCCAGCAGCTCCCTGACAGAGGGCACAGATACGCAGTATTTT. The variable domain in full, with the rest retrieved from reference TRBV7-6 and TRBJ2-3, is GAGVSQSPRYKVTKRGQDVALRCDPISGHVSLYWYRQALGQGPEFLTYFNYEAQQDKSGLPNDRFSAERPEGSISTLTIQRTEQRDSAMYRCASSSLTEGTDTQYFGPGTRLTVL.

V gene TRBV6-5 combines with J gene TRBJ2-3; D may be TRBD2 (6 bases). Trimming shortened V by 6 bases and J by 0 bases, and 13 bases separated the two germline ends. Germline CDR1 is MNHEY and CDR2 is SVGAGI. This CDR3 is built from 15 residues. CDR3 amino acids: CASSRDWGSTDTQYF. CDR3 DNA sequence: TGTGCCAGCAGCCGGGACTGGGGGAGCACAGATACGCAGTATTTT.

This chain uses TRBV20-1 with TRBJ2-2; D gene ambiguous. The germline CDR1 and CDR2 sequences are DFQATT and SNEGSKA (reference sequence). V was cut by 3 bases and J by 1 base, with 6 bases left in between. CDR3 length: 13 residues. DNA of the CDR3: TGCAGTGCTAGTTCCGTGAACACCGGGGAGCTGTTTTTT. This translates into CSASSVNTGELFF.

This chain uses TRBV11-2 with TRBJ1-3; no clear D. The ends were cut back, 1 base at V and 0 bases at J, with 13 bases in the middle. CDR3 size: 17 residues. Germline loops: CDR1 SGHAT, CDR2 FQNNGV. Here the CDR3 DNA reads TGTGCCAGCAGCTTAGTGAGCACTGCGGGCTCTGGAAACACCATATATTTT. Protein sequence: CASSLVSTAGSGNTIYF.

The chain uses TRBV10-2 and TRBJ2-5; D might be TRBD2 (8 bases). There are 15 residues in the CDR3. Trimming shortened V by 4 bases and J by 1 base, and 13 bases separated the two germline ends. Germline-derived CDR1 and CDR2 are WSHSY and SAAADI. CDR3 sequence: CASSAGGTAQETQYF. The CDR3, as DNA: TGCGCCAGCAGTGCGGGGGGGACAGCCCAAGAGACCCAGTACTTC.

The chain has TRBV9 and TRBJ2-7; 15 bases match TRBD2. The V gene's germline CDR1 is SGDLS and CDR2 YYNGEE. The CDR3 extends over 16 amino acids. The J segment lost 7 bases and the V segment lost 5 bases, leaving 10 bases of the junction unmatched. The CDR3 is CASSRGTSGGMMEQYF. DNA for the CDR3: TGTGCCAGCAGTAGAGGGACTAGCGGGGGGATGATGGAGCAGTACTTC.

The V gene is TRBV5-1, the J gene TRBJ2-2, with TRBD2 matching over 7 bases. Per the germline V gene, CDR1 is SGHRS and CDR2 is YFSETQ. J was trimmed by 2 bases and V by 0 bases; bases with no gene match: 4. The CDR3 has 16 residues. CDR3 protein: CASSLDASGNTGELFF. DNA for the CDR3: TGCGCCAGCAGCTTGGATGCTAGCGGAAACACCGGGGAGCTGTTTTTT.

This sequence joins TRBV6-1 and TRBJ2-3, with TRBD1 as a possible D gene (5 bases). Per the germline V gene, CDR1 is MNHNS and CDR2 is SASEGT. This CDR3 comprises 13 residues. V lost 1 base and J 5 bases, leaving 7 bases between the germline ends. The CDR3, as DNA: TGTGCCAGCAGTGAAGGAAGGGGAGATACGCAGTATTTT. Its translation: CASSEGRGDTQYF.

This clone was observed a handful of times. V usage is TRBV6-6 and J usage is TRBJ2-2; 14 positions match TRBD2. From germline, CDR1 is MNHNY and CDR2 SVGAGI (reference sequence). This CDR3 region has 15 residues. V trimming: 5 bases; J trimming: 5 bases; junction bases outside the gene matches: 1. CDR3 in amino acids: CASSGTSGGTGELFF. DNA for the CDR3: TGTGCCAGCAGTGGGACTAGCGGGGGAACCGGGGAGCTGTTTTTT.

V usage is TRBV24-1 and J usage is TRBJ1-5, with D possibly matching TRBD1 (6 bases). Trimming shortened V by 5 bases and J by 6 bases, and 16 bases separated the two germline ends. The CDR3 length is 15 residues. Germline CDR1 KGHDR, CDR2 SFDVKD. CDR3 sequence reads: CATSAGGEAGQPQHF. The CDR3 nucleotides are TGTGCCACCAGTGCGGGGGGCGAGGCTGGTCAGCCCCAGCATTTT.

The DNA of the CDR3 is TGTGCCAGCAGTTTAAGCGCGGGACAGGGTAATTCACCCCTCCACTTT. It codes for CASSLSAGQGNSPLHF. The V and J genes are TRBV27 and TRBJ1-6, with 9 bases aligning to TRBD1. V was pared by 2 bases and J by 6 bases, with 5 bases of the junction left unmatched. This CDR3 contains 16 residues. Germline V gene data show CDR1 as MNHEY and CDR2 as SMNVEV (reference sequence).